This paragraph covers one T cell receptor beta chain sequence. Its antigen is currently unknown. The sample belongs to a study of T cell responses to AZD1222 COVID-19 vaccine. General study findings and limits: CD4 TCRs associated with vaccination spanned spike, dominating at 160-218 and 743-854. Mostly white British, mostly female donors; authors suggested clonal diversity may be underestimated.

The germline CDR1 and CDR2 sequences are SGHNT and YENEEA. The CDR3 covers 15 residues. Trimming left V 3 bases short and J 4 bases short, with 13 bases between. Produced via immunoSEQ multiplex PCR; TCRdb's table is partial and in-frame only. This repertoire shows tens of thousands of clones, 90% found once; its top ten account for 5% to 5.5%. The source material was peripheral blood, sampled 28 days after the second AZD1222 dose. This sequence was found in an adult who received the AZD1222 COVID-19 vaccine. V is TRBV11-3 and J is TRBJ1-3; possibly TRBD1 for D (6 bases). The CDR3 DNA reads TGTGCCAGCAGCTTGCGAGGGGGAACGGGAAACACCATATATTTT. The encoded protein is CASSLRGGTGNTIYF. Filled out from reference TRBV11-3 and TRBJ1-3, the complete variable domain reads EAGVVQSPRYKIIEKKQPVAFWCNPISGHNTLYWYLQNLGQGPELLIRYENEEAVDDSQLPKDRFSAERLKGVDSTLKIQPAELGDSAVYLCASSLRGGTGNTIYFGEGSWLTVV.